The rows below give T cell receptor beta chains drawn from one sample of a study of CD8 T cells in Susac syndrome. One entry per CDR3 protein, called by TCRdb with MiXCR from the immunoSEQ multiplex PCR reads. The profile shows some 120,000 distinct CDR3 sequences, around 91% of them singletons. The sequenced material came from CD8+ T cells from PBMCs. The source of these receptors is a human donor with multiple sclerosis. Both conserved end residues are trimmed from each CDR3.

j_gene: TRBJ2-2; v_gene: TRBV19; CDR3aa: AVQTGGVGELF
j_gene: TRBJ2-5; v_gene: TRBV20-1; CDR3aa: SARDEGAKLIQETQY
j_gene: TRBJ2-2; v_gene: TRBV11-3; CDR3aa: ASRKDRLAGELF
j_gene: TRBJ2-1; v_gene: TRBV15; CDR3aa: ATSRAGDRGRDEQF
j_gene: TRBJ2-6; v_gene: TRBV9; CDR3aa: ASSFRTSGESGANVLT
j_gene: TRBJ2-4; v_gene: TRBV7-9; CDR3aa: ASDPGPRYQQNIQY
j_gene: TRBJ1-2; v_gene: TRBV30; CDR3aa: AWSAIFAGEDGYT
j_gene: TRBJ2-7; v_gene: TRBV27; CDR3aa: ASFPSGTGHEQY
j_gene: TRBJ2-7; v_gene: TRBV19; CDR3aa: ASTSAEGPYEQY
j_gene: TRBJ2-1; v_gene: TRBV4-3; CDR3aa: ASSPPGGEQF
j_gene: TRBJ2-5; v_gene: TRBV5-6; CDR3aa: ASSPTGFQETQY
j_gene: TRBJ1-1; v_gene: TRBV5-6; CDR3aa: ASSLANTEVF
j_gene: TRBJ2-7; v_gene: TRBV29-1; CDR3aa: SVTGTAASSYEQY
j_gene: TRBJ1-5; v_gene: TRBV9; CDR3aa: ASSAGTNQPQH
j_gene: TRBJ1-5; v_gene: TRBV27; CDR3aa: ASSYQGVQPQH
j_gene: TRBJ1-2; v_gene: TRBV27; CDR3aa: ASKQGGGYT
j_gene: TRBJ2-1; v_gene: TRBV30; CDR3aa: AWSLLAGGYNEQF
j_gene: TRBJ1-2; v_gene: TRBV27; CDR3aa: ASSPASYYGYT
j_gene: TRBJ1-2; v_gene: TRBV18; CDR3aa: ASSPPGRGWKDGYT
j_gene: TRBJ2-1; v_gene: TRBV12-3/TRBV12-4; CDR3aa: ASSLGQNEQF
j_gene: TRBJ2-7; v_gene: TRBV6-5; CDR3aa: ASSYSGRYEGGPYEQY
j_gene: TRBJ2-2; v_gene: TRBV6-5; CDR3aa: ASSFLVAADRGELF
j_gene: TRBJ2-3; v_gene: TRBV28; CDR3aa: ASSFNPDTQY
j_gene: TRBJ2-7; v_gene: TRBV6-5; CDR3aa: ASSYSGERPYEQY
j_gene: TRBJ1-2; v_gene: TRBV24-1; CDR3aa: ATSDFENRDKGIYGYT
j_gene: TRBJ1-2; v_gene: TRBV25-1; CDR3aa: ASSEGAGTKGYT
j_gene: TRBJ2-2; v_gene: TRBV24-1; CDR3aa: ATSDSSDDFPGELF
j_gene: TRBJ2-7; v_gene: TRBV7-9; CDR3aa: ASSLVTGGTYEQY
j_gene: TRBJ1-1; v_gene: TRBV15; CDR3aa: ATSSDRPNTEAF
j_gene: TRBJ2-7; v_gene: TRBV5-6; CDR3aa: ASSLLAGGPFEQY
j_gene: TRBJ2-7; v_gene: TRBV28; CDR3aa: ASIPAVGGKGNHEQY
j_gene: TRBJ1-2; v_gene: TRBV27; CDR3aa: ASSADGNYGYT
j_gene: TRBJ2-2; v_gene: TRBV24-1; CDR3aa: ATSDLDLGTSGSPAGELF
j_gene: TRBJ1-5; v_gene: TRBV27; CDR3aa: ASSLSWAQPQH
j_gene: TRBJ2-7; v_gene: TRBV5-1; CDR3aa: ASSPSGTGARYEQY
j_gene: TRBJ2-2; v_gene: TRBV29-1; CDR3aa: SVEEETGELF
j_gene: TRBJ2-5; v_gene: TRBV29-1; CDR3aa: SVQLAGSLGETQY
j_gene: TRBJ2-3; v_gene: TRBV13; CDR3aa: ASSLRTGRVTQY
j_gene: TRBJ2-7; v_gene: TRBV6-5; CDR3aa: ASSYGTDTYEQY
j_gene: TRBJ2-4; v_gene: TRBV7-2; CDR3aa: ASSLLGQADIQY
j_gene: TRBJ1-2; v_gene: TRBV30; CDR3aa: AWSVRVGYT
j_gene: TRBJ2-7; v_gene: TRBV20-1; CDR3aa: SPAEAGGYEQY
j_gene: TRBJ2-2; v_gene: TRBV5-4; CDR3aa: ASSLRDYTNTGELF
j_gene: TRBJ2-1; v_gene: TRBV7-9; CDR3aa: ASTDREQF
j_gene: TRBJ2-1; v_gene: TRBV4-1; CDR3aa: ASSQGVDNEQF
j_gene: TRBJ2-7; v_gene: TRBV10-3; CDR3aa: AISFDGSYEQY